Sequencing of this T cell receptor (beta chain) was carried out in a study of cytomegalovirus exposure and HLA in healthy donors. Germline CDR1 MNHEY, CDR2 SMNVEV (reference sequence). After removal of 10 bases from V and 1 base from J, the junction contained 13 bases not matched to a gene. CDR3 length equals 18 residues. Primers for the PCR totalled 60 Vbeta and 13 Jbeta. TCRdb keeps only in-frame clones here, not all; method: immunoSEQ multiplex PCR. The sample lists approximately 240,000 clones; more than 85% were seen once. The sequenced material came from PBMCs. The sequence came from a young woman in good health and CMV-seronegative. The rearrangement uses TRBV27 and TRBJ2-2; 12 bases are a match to TRBD2. DNA of the CDR3: TGTGCCACCAGGGTGGTGGGACTAGCGGGCGGGAACACCGGGGAGCTGTTTTTT. Its translation is CATRVVGLAGGNTGELFF.